This TCR beta chain was captured in a study of T cell responses to AZD1222 COVID-19 vaccine. Turning to this clone: Antigen: not known.

The study, taken as a whole, reports: Spike-wide vaccine-associated CD4 TCRs dominated at 160-218 and 743-854.

Clones were read by immunoSEQ multiplex PCR, and TCRdb kept only the in-frame ones, dropping some. This table has about 130,000 clones, over 90% appearing once. The TCR originated in an adult in good health. The source was peripheral blood, collected on day 0 of AZD1222 vaccination.

DNA of the CDR3: TGTGCCAGCAGTTTTTCAGGGTACACTGAAGCTTTCTTT. This encodes CASSFSGYTEAFF. The chain is built from TRBV2 and TRBJ1-1; D possibly corresponds to TRBD1 (5 bases). V was shortened by 5 bases and J by 3 bases, with 10 bases between the two germline ends. The CDR3 runs to 13 residues. Germline V lookup: CDR1 SNHLY, CDR2 FYNNEI.